These T cell receptor beta chains were read from a single sample in a study of T cells in Graves' hyperthyroidism and ophthalmopathy. TCRdb re-called the multiplex PCR reads through MiXCR, storing one row per CDR3 protein. The sample consists of around 250,000 distinct CDR3 sequences, approximately 14% of them appearing once. The sequenced sample was blood. All receptors come from a woman aged 40 to 50 with Graves' hyperthyroidism that later progressed to Graves' ophthalmopathy. Both conserved end residues are part of each CDR3. A D gene is named only where the DNA matches it firmly. Clone size is stated in some rows and not others, as once, few, many or a class when expanded.

. TRBJ2-7 TRBV7-9 many CASSLGWTPSYEQYF TGTGCCAGCAGCTTAGGGTGGACTCCCTCCTACGAGCAGTACTTC
TRBD2 TRBJ2-7 TRBV2 many CASSLLAGGMNEQYF TGTGCCAGCAGTCTACTAGCGGGAGGGATGAACGAGCAGTACTTC
. TRBJ2-5 TRBV12-3/TRBV12-4 many CASSWSRETQYF TGTGCCAGCAGTTGGTCCAGGGAGACCCAGTACTTC
. TRBJ2-3 TRBV24-1 many CATSQLDTQYF TGTGCCACCAGTCAACTAGATACGCAGTATTTT
TRBD1 TRBJ2-7 TRBV5-1 many CASSPGDRYYEQYF TGCGCCAGCAGCCCCGGGGACAGATATTACGAGCAGTACTTC
TRBD2 TRBJ2-5 TRBV12-3/TRBV12-4 many CASSLGAGGPGETQYF TGTGCCAGCAGTTTAGGAGCGGGAGGGCCGGGAGAGACCCAGTACTTC
TRBD2 TRBJ2-5 TRBV28 many CASSLFGSSGLQETQYF TGTGCCAGCAGTTTATTCGGTTCTAGCGGGTTACAAGAGACCCAGTACTTC
. TRBJ2-1 TRBV20-1 . CSARDYFTGRSNEQFF TGCAGTGCTAGAGATTATTTTACAGGGAGGAGCAATGAGCAGTTCTTC
. TRBJ1-5 TRBV9 many CASSVYSNQPQHF TGTGCCAGCAGCGTATATAGCAATCAGCCCCAGCATTTT
. TRBJ2-1 TRBV19 many CASSIRLAADEQFF TGTGCCAGTAGTATACGGTTAGCTGCCGATGAGCAGTTCTTC
. TRBJ2-3 TRBV20-1 many CSASGTLISTDTQYF TGCAGTGCTAGTGGGACCTTGATTTCCACAGATACGCAGTATTTT
. TRBJ2-2 TRBV6-2/TRBV6-3 . CASSPAGGANTGELFF TGTGCCAGCAGCCCAGCTGGCGGGGCGAACACCGGGGAGCTGTTTTTT
. TRBJ2-3 TRBV5-1 many CASSLGTSADTQYF TGCGCCAGCAGCTTGGGAACCTCTGCAGATACGCAGTATTTT
. TRBJ1-3 TRBV29-1 many CSAETGPSGNTIYF TGCAGCGCCGAAACAGGGCCCTCTGGAAACACCATATATTTT
. TRBJ2-7 TRBV19 . CANSPGTGPYEQYF TGTGCCAATAGCCCCGGGACGGGCCCCTACGAGCAGTACTTC
TRBD1 TRBJ1-1 TRBV28 many CASGGVYGTDVGRAFF TGTGCCAGTGGGGGGGTGTACGGGACAGACGTGGGAAGAGCTTTCTTT
. TRBJ1-1 TRBV6-1 . CASRDSGWSNTEAFF TGTGCCAGCAGGGACAGTGGATGGTCGAACACTGAAGCTTTCTTT
. TRBJ1-5 TRBV28 many CASSPKKATFRPQHF TGTGCCAGCAGCCCCAAAAAAGCTACGTTCCGGCCCCAGCATTTT
. TRBJ1-6 TRBV5-6 many CASRESALEFEALHF TGTGCCAGCAGAGAATCAGCCCTAGAATTCGAGGCCCTCCACTTT
TRBD1 TRBJ2-7 TRBV6-1 . CASTPRGQGTYEQYF TGTGCCAGCACTCCTCGCGGACAGGGGACCTACGAGCAGTACTTC
. TRBJ1-6 TRBV20-1 many CSARDQNPRDSPLHF TGCAGTGCTAGAGATCAGAACCCTCGGGATTCACCCCTCCACTTT
TRBD1 TRBJ2-3 TRBV20-1 many CSAKFDRGRTDTQYF TGCAGTGCTAAATTCGACAGGGGGAGGACAGATACGCAGTATTTT
. TRBJ1-5 TRBV6-5 many CASSYGAGFQPQHF TGTGCCAGCAGTTACGGGGCAGGGTTTCAGCCCCAGCATTTT
. TRBJ2-7 TRBV28 many CASRPGPTYEQYF TGTGCCAGCAGGCCGGGCCCGACCTACGAGCAGTACTTC
. TRBJ1-1 TRBV11-2 many CASSFGGKRTEAFF TGTGCCAGCAGCTTTGGAGGGAAGCGGACTGAAGCTTTCTTT
. TRBJ2-1 TRBV27 many CASSLLGDNEQFF TGTGCCAGCAGTTTATTGGGTGACAATGAGCAGTTCTTC
. TRBJ1-1 TRBV18 . CASSPGQGAMNTEAFF TGTGCCAGCTCACCAGGCCAGGGCGCAATGAACACTGAAGCTTTCTTT
. TRBJ1-5 TRBV2 few CASTAAGSNQPQHF TGTGCCAGCACCGCCGCCGGTAGCAATCAGCCCCAGCATTTT
. TRBJ2-7 TRBV5-1 few CTSSLSGHRSYEQYF TGCACCAGCAGCTTGTCGGGACACCGCTCCTACGAGCAGTACTTC